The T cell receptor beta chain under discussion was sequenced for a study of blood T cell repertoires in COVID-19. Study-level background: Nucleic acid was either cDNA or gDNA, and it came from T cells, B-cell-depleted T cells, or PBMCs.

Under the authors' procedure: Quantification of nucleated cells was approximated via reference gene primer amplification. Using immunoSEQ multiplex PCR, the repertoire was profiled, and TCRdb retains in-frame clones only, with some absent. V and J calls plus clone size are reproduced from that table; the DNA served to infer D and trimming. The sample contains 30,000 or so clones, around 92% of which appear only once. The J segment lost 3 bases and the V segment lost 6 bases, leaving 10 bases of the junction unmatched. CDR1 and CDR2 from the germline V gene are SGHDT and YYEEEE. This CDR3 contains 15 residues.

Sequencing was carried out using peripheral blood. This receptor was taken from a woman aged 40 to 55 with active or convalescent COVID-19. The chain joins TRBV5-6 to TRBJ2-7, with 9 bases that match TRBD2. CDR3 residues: CASTFGTSRYYEQYF. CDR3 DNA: TGTGCCAGCACTTTTGGGACTAGCAGATACTACGAGCAGTACTTC.